This TCR beta chain was documented in a study of blood T cell repertoires in COVID-19. Study-level information: Some COVID-19 samples were acute and others convalescent; all came from the United States, Italy and Spain. T cells, B-cell-depleted T cells, or PBMCs provided the cDNA or gDNA that served as material.

Seattle patients were enrolled while actively infected and followed longitudinally. The germline V gene encodes CDR1 SGHRS and CDR2 YFSETQ. V lost 0 bases, J lost 2 bases, and 3 bases stayed unmatched. The CDR3 runs to 15 residues. Only a few counts were recorded for this clone. Study processing details: Amplified reference gene primers provided the basis for estimating nucleated cell counts. Produced via immunoSEQ multiplex PCR; TCRdb's table is partial and in-frame only. From that table come the V and J calls and clone size; the DNA was used to work out D and trimming. The sample has around 430,000 clones, around 88% seen once.

The gene calls are TRBV5-1 and TRBJ2-3; 7 bases agree with TRBD2. The TCR originated in a woman between 45 and 60 years old with COVID-19, enrolled during active disease. Sequenced sample: peripheral blood. The CDR3 DNA is TGCGCCAGCAGCTTGGAAGCGGGGACCACAGATACGCAGTATTTT. This translates into CASSLEAGTTDTQYF.